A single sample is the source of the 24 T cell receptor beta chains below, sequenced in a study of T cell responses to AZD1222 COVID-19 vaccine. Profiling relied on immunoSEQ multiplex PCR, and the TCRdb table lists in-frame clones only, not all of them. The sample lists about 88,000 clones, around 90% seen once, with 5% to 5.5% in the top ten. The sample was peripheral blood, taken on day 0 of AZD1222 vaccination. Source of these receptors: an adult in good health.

The CDR3 region has the DNA TGTGCCAGCAGCTCTGGGGGGACCGGAAACACCATATATTTT. Translated, it gives CASSSGGTGNTIYF. The V gene is TRBV11-2, the J gene TRBJ1-3, with D perhaps TRBD1 (5 bases). V lost 4 bases and J 4 bases, leaving 11 bases between the germline ends. This CDR3 has 14 residues. In germline, CDR1 is SGHAT, CDR2 FQNNGV.

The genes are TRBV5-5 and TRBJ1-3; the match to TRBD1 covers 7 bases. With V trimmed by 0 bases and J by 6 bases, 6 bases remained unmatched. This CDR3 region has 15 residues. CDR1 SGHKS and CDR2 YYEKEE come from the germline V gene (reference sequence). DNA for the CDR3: TGTGCCAGCAGCTTGGATGGGGGACAGCTAAACACCATATATTTT. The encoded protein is CASSLDGGQLNTIYF.

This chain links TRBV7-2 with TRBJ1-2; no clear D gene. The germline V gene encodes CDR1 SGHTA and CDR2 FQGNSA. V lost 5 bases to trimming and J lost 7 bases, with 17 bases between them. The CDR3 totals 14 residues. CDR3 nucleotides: TGTGCCAGCAGCCTAGGGCCGCTGACGGGTGGCTACACCTTC. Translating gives CASSLGPLTGGYTF.

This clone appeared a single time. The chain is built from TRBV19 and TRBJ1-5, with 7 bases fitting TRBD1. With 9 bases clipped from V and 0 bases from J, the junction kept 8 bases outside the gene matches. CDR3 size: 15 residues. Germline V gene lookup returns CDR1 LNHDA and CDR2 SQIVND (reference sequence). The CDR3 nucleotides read TGTGCCAGCCAGGACAGGACTTATAGCAATCAGCCCCAGCATTTT. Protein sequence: CASQDRTYSNQPQHF.

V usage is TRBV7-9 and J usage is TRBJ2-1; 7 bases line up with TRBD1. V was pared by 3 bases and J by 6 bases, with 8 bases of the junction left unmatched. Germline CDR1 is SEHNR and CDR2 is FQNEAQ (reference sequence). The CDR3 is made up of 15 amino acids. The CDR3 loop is CASSFFSGGLNEQFF. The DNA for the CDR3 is TGTGCCAGCAGCTTTTTTTCAGGGGGTCTCAATGAGCAGTTCTTC.

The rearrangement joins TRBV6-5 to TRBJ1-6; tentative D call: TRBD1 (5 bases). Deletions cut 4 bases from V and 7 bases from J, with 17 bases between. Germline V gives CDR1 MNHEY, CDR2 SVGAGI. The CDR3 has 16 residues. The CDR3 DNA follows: TGTGCCAGCAGTTTTGGGGGGAGCTTTGGAAATTCACCCCTCCACTTT. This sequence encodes CASSFGGSFGNSPLHF.

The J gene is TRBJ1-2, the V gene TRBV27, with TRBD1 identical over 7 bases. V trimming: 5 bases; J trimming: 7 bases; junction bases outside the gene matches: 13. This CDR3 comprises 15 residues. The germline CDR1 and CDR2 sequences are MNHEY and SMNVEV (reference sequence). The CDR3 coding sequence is TGTGCCAGCAGTGGACGACAGGGCCTGGAAGGTGGCTACACCTTC. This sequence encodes CASSGRQGLEGGYTF.

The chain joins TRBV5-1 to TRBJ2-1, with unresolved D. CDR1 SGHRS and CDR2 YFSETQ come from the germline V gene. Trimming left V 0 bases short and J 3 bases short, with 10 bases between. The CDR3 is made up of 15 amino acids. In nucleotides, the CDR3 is TGCGCCAGCAGCTTGGCAGTCTCTCTCTACAATGAGCAGTTCTTC. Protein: CASSLAVSLYNEQFF. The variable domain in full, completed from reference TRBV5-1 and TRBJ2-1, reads KAGVTQTPRYLIKTRGQQVTLSCSPISGHRSVSWYQQTPGQGLQFLFEYFSETQRNKGNFPGRFSGRQFSNSRSEMNVSTLELGDSALYLCASSLAVSLYNEQFFGPGTRLTVL.

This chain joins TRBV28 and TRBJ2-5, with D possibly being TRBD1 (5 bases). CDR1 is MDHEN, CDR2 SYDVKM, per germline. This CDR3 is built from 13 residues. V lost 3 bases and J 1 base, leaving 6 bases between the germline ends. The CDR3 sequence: CASSLDIQETQYF. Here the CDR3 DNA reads TGTGCCAGCAGTTTGGACATCCAAGAGACCCAGTACTTC.

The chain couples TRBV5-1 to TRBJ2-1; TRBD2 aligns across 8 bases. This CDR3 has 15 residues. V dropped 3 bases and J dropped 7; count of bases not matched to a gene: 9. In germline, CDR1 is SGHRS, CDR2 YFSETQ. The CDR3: CASSSGPAGGNEQFF. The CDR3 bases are TGCGCCAGCAGCTCGGGTCCGGCGGGAGGTAATGAGCAGTTCTTC.

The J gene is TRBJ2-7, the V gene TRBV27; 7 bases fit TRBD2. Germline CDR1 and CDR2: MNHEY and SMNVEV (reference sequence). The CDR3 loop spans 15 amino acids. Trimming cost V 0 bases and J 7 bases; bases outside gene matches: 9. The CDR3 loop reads CASSLSGVLGGEQYF. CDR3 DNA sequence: TGTGCCAGCAGTTTATCCGGGGTGCTGGGGGGGGAGCAGTACTTC.

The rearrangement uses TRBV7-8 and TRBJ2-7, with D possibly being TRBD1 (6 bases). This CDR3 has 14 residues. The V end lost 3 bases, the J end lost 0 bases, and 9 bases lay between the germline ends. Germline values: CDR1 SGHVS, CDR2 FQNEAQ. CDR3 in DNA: TGTGCCAGCAGCTTGTCGGGACACTCCTACGAGCAGTACTTC. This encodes CASSLSGHSYEQYF.

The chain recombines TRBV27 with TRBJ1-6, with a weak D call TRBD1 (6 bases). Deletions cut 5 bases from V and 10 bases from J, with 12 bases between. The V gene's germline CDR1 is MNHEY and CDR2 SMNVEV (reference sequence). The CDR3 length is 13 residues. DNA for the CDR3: TGTGCCAGCAGTCACAGGGTAATGTCACCCCTCCACTTT. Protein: CASSHRVMSPLHF.

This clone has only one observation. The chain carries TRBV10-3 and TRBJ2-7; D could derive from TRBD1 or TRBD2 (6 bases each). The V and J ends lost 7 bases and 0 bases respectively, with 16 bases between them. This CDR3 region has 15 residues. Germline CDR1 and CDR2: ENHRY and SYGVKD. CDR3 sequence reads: CAITPGAGSSYEQYF. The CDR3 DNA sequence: TGTGCCATCACCCCGGGGGCAGGGAGCTCCTACGAGCAGTACTTC.

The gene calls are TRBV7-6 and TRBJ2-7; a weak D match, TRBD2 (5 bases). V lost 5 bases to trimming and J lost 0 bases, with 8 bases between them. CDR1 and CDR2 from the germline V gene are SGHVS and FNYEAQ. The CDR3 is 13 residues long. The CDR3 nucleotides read TGTGCCAGCAGCCGGGGAGTCTCCTACGAGCAGTACTTC. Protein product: CASSRGVSYEQYF.

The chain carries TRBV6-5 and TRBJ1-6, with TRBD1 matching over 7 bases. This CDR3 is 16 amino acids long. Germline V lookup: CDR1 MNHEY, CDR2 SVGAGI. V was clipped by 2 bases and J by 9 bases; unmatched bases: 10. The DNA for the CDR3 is TGTGCCAGCAGTTACCGACGGACAGGCGGGGGTTCACCCCTCCACTTT. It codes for CASSYRRTGGGSPLHF.

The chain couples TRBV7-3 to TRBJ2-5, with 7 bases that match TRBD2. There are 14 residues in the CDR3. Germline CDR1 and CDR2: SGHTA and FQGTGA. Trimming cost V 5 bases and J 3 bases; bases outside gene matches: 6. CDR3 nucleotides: TGTGCCAGCAGCCGTCAGGGAGGGGAAGAGACCCAGTACTTC. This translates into CASSRQGGEETQYF.

The CDR3 sequence is CASSRSPGQGAYEQYF. The CDR3 DNA follows: TGCGCCAGCAGCCGTTCTCCGGGACAGGGGGCCTACGAGCAGTACTTC. This sequence joins TRBV5-1 and TRBJ2-7, with 11 bases aligning to TRBD1. The CDR3 length is 16 residues. J was trimmed by 2 bases and V by 4 bases; bases with no gene match: 8. Germline V lookup: CDR1 SGHRS, CDR2 YFSETQ.

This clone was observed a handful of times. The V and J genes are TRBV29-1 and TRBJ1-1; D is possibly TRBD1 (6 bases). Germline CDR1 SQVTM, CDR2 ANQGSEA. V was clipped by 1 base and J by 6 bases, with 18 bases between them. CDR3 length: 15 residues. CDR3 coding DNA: TGCAGCGTTGAAGGACAGGTGATGAGGGGGGCTGAAGCTTTCTTT. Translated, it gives CSVEGQVMRGAEAFF.

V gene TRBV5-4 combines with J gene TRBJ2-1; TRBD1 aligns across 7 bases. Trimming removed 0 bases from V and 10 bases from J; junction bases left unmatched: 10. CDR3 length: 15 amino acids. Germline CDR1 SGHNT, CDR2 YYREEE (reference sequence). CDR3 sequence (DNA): TGTGCCAGCAGCTTGGACAGGGGCGCCTTGAAGGAGCAGTTCTTC. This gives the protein CASSLDRGALKEQFF. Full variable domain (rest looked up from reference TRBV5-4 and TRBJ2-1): ETGVTQSPTHLIKTRGQQVTLRCSSQSGHNTVSWYQQALGQGPQFIFQYYREEENGRGNFPPRFSGLQFPNYSSELNVNALELDDSALYLCASSLDRGALKEQFFGPGTRLTVL.

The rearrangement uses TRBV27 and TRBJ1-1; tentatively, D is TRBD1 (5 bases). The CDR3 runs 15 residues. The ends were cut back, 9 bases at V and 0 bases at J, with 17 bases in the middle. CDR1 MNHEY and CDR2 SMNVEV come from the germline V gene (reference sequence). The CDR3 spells CASSSIGHLNTEAFF. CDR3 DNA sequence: TGTGCCAGTTCCTCGATCGGACACCTGAACACTGAAGCTTTCTTT.

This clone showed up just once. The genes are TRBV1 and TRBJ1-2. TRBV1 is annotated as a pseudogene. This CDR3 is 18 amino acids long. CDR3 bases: TGCACCAGCAGCCAAGATAATCGCCAGAGAACCGCTAACTATGGCTACACCTTC. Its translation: CTSSQDNRQRTANYGYTF.

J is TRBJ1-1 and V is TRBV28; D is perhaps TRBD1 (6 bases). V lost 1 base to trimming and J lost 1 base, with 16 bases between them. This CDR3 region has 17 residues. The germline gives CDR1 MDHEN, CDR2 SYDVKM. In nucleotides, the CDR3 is TGTGCCAGCAGTTTATCGGCGGGGGCAGGACAGAACACTGAAGCTTTCTTT. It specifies CASSLSAGAGQNTEAFF.

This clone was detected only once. This CDR3 reads CASSQGEGSSTDTQYF. The DNA for the CDR3 is TGTGCCAGCAGCCAAGGGGAGGGTAGTAGCACAGATACGCAGTATTTT. The chain links TRBV21-1 to TRBJ2-3; the table names TRBD2, a call not compared with the DNA. TRBV21-1 is a documented pseudogene. The CDR3 contains 16 residues.